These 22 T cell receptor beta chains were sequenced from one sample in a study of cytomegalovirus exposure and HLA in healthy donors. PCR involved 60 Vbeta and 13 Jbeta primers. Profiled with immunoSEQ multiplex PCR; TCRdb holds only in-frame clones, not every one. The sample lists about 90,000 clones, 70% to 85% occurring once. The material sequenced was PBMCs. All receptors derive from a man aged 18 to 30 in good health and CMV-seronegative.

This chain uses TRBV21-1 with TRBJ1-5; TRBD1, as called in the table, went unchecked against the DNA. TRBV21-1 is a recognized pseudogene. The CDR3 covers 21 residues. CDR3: CASSTPKDGTGAPYSNQPQHF. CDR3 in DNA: TGTGCCAGCAGCACCCCGAAAGACGGGACAGGCGCTCCCTATAGCAATCAGCCCCAGCATTTT.

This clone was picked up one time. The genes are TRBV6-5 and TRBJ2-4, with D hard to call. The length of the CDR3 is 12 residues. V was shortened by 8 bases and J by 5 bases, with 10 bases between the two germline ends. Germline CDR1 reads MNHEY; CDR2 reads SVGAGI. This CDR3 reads CASRGSQNIQYF. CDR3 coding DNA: TGTGCCAGCCGCGGCAGCCAAAACATTCAGTACTTC.

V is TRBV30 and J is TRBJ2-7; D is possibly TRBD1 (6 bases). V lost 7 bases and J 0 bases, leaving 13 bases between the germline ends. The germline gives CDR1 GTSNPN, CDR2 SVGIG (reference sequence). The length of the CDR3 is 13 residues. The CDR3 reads CASQGYNSYEQYF. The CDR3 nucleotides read TGTGCCTCACAGGGATACAACTCCTACGAGCAGTACTTC.

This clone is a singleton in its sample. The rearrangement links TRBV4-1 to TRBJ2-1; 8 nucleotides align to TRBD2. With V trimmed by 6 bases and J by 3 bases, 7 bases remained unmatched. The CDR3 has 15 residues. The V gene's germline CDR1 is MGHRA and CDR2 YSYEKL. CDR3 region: CASSQLADLYNEQFF. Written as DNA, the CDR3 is TGCGCCAGCAGTCAACTAGCGGACCTCTACAATGAGCAGTTCTTC.

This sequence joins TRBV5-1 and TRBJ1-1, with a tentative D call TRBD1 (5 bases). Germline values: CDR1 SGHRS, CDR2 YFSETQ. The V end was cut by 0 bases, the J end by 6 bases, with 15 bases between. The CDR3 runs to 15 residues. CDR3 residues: CASSLELGRVAEAFF. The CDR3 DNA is TGCGCCAGCAGCTTGGAATTGGGCAGGGTAGCTGAAGCTTTCTTT.

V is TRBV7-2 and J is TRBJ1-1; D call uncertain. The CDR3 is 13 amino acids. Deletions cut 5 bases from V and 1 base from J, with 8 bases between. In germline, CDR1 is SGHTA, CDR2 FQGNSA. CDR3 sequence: CASSLRWNTEAFF. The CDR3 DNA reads TGTGCCAGCAGCCTCCGGTGGAACACTGAAGCTTTCTTT.

CDR3 nucleotide sequence: TGCGCCAGCAGCGGAGGGAGAGGGACTAATGAAAAACTGTTTTTT. Translating gives CASSGGRGTNEKLFF. The chain couples TRBV5-1 to TRBJ1-4; D is ambiguous. CDR3 size: 15 residues. The germline V gene has CDR1 SGHRS and CDR2 YFSETQ. The V end lost 4 bases, the J end lost 2 bases, and 12 bases lay between the germline ends.

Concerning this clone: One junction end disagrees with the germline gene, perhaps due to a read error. DNA for the CDR3: TGTTCCAGCAGCTCCTTGAACACTGAAGCTTTCTTT. Amino acids: CSSSSLNTEAFF. The J gene is TRBJ1-1, the V gene TRBV7-9; D is ambiguous. The CDR3 runs to 12 residues. Germline loops: CDR1 SEHNR, CDR2 FQNEAQ (reference sequence).

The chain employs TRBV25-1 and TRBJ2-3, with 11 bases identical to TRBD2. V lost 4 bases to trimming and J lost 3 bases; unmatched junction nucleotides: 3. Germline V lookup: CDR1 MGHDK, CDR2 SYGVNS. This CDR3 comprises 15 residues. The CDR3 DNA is TGTGCCAGCAGTGTAGCGGGAGGGCCGACAGATACGCAGTATTTT. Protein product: CASSVAGGPTDTQYF.

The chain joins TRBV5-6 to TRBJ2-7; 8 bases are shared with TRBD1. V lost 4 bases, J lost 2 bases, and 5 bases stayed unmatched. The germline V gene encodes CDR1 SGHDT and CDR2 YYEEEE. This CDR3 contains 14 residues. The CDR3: CASSPPGQAYEQYF. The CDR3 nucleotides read TGTGCCAGCAGCCCGCCGGGACAGGCCTACGAGCAGTACTTC.

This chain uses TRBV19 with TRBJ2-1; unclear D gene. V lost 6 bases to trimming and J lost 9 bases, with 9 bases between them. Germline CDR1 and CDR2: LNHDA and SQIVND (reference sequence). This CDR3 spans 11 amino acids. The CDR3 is CASSRWSEQFF. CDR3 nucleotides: TGTGCCAGTAGCCGGTGGAGTGAGCAGTTCTTC.

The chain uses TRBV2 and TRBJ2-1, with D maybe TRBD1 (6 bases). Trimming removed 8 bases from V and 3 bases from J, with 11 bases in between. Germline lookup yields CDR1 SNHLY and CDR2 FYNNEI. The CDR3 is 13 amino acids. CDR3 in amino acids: CASPGQNYNEQFF. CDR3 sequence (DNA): TGTGCCAGCCCCGGACAGAACTACAATGAGCAGTTCTTC. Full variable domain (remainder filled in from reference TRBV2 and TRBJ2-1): EPEVTQTPSHQVTQMGQEVILRCVPISNHLYFYWYRQILGQKVEFLVSFYNNEISEKSEIFDDQFSVERPDGSNFTLKIRSTKLEDSAMYFCASPGQNYNEQFFGPGTRLTVL.

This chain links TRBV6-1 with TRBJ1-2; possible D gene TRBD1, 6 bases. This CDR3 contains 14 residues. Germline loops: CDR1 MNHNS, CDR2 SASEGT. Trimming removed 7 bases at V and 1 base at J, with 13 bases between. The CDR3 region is CASTGQRNNYGYTF. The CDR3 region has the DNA TGTGCCAGCACCGGACAGAGGAATAACTATGGCTACACCTTC.

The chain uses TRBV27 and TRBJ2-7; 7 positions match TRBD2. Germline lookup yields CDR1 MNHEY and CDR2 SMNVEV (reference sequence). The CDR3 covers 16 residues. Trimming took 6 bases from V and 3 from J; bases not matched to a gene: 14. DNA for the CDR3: TGTGCCAGCAGGCCCGTGAGCGCGGGAGTTAACTACGAGCAGTACTTC. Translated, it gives CASRPVSAGVNYEQYF.

The CDR3 protein is CASSPPAARPYNEQFF. CDR3 nucleotide sequence: TGTGCCAGCAGCCCCCCCGCGGCGCGGCCCTACAATGAGCAGTTCTTC. The chain carries TRBV7-2 and TRBJ2-1, with D unclear. The germline gives CDR1 SGHTA, CDR2 FQGNSA. The ends were cut back, 5 bases at V and 2 bases at J, with 16 bases in the middle. The CDR3 extends over 16 amino acids.

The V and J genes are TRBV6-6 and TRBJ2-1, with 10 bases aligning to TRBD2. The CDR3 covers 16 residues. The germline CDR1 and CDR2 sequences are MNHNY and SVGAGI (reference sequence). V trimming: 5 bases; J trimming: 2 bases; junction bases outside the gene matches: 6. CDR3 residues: CASSSLGLAAYNEQFF. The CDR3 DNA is TGTGCCAGCAGTAGCCTAGGACTAGCGGCCTACAATGAGCAGTTCTTC.

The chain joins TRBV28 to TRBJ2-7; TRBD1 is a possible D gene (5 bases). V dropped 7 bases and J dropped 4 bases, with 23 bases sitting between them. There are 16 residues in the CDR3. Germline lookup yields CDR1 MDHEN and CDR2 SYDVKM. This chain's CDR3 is CASTNSVGHLGYEQYF. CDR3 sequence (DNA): TGTGCCAGCACCAACTCGGTGGGGCACTTGGGTTACGAGCAGTACTTC.

CDR3 residues: CASSYGQDLYGYTF. CDR3 DNA sequence: TGTGCCAGCAGTTATGGACAAGATCTCTATGGCTACACCTTC. The J gene is TRBJ1-2, the V gene TRBV6-5, with D perhaps TRBD1 (5 bases). Germline V gene data show CDR1 as MNHEY and CDR2 as SVGAGI. Trimming took off 3 bases at V and 4 bases at J, with 12 bases between the two ends. The CDR3 totals 14 residues.

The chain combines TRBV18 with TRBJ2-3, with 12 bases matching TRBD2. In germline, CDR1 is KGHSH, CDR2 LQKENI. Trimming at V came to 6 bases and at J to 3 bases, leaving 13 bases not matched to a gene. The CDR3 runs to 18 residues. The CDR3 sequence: CASSRGTSGSRITDTQYF. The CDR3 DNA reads TGTGCCAGCTCCCGCGGGACTAGCGGGTCGAGGATTACAGATACGCAGTATTTT.

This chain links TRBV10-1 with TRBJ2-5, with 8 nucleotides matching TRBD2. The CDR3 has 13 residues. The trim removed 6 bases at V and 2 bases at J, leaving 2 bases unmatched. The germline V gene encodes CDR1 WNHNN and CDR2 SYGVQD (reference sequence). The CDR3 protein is CASRPGGQETQYF. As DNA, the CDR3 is TGCGCCAGCAGGCCGGGAGGGCAAGAGACCCAGTACTTC.

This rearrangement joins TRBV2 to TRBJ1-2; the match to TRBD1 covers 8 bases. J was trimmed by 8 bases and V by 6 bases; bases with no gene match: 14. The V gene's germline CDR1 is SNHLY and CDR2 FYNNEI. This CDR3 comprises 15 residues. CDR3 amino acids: CASRGPRGPRFGYTF. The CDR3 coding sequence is TGTGCCAGCAGGGGTCCCAGGGGGCCGAGGTTCGGCTACACCTTC.

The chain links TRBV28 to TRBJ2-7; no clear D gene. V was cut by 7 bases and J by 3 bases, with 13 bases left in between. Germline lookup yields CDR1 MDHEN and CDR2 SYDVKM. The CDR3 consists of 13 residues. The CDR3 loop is CASTQAGFYEQYF. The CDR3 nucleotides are TGTGCCAGCACCCAGGCAGGTTTCTACGAGCAGTACTTC.